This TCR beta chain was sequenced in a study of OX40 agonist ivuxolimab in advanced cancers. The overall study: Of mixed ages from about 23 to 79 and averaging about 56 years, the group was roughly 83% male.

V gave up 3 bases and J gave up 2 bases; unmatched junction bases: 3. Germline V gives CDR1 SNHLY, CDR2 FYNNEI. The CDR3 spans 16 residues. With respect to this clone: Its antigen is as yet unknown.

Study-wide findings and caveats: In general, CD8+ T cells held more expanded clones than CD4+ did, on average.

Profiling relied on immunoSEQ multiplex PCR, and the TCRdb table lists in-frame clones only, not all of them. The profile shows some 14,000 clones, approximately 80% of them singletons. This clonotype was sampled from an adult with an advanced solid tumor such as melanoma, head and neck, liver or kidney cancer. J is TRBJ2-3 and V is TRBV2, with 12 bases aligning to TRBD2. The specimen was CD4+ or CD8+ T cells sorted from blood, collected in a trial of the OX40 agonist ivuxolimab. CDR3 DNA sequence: TGTGCCAGCAGTGACCTAGCGGGAGGGCTCACAGATACGCAGTATTTT. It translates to CASSDLAGGLTDTQYF.